The subject of this entry is one T cell receptor (beta chain). In the original analysis: Estimates of nucleated cell counts were drawn from the amplification of reference gene primers. Profiling relied on immunoSEQ multiplex PCR, and the TCRdb table lists in-frame clones only, not all of them. V, J and clone size are those of that table, while D and trimming were read from the DNA. The table shows 110,000 to 150,000 clones, with roughly 77% occurring only once. This specimen comes from a study of blood T cell repertoires in COVID-19. Overall study: Acute and convalescent COVID-19 specimens originated in the United States, Italy and Spain. PBMCs, B-cell-depleted T cells, or T cells were the source of the cDNA or gDNA that made up the material.

CDR1 is SGHRS and CDR2 is YFSETQ in the germline V gene. V gave up 2 bases and J gave up 0 bases, with 11 bases separating them. The CDR3 runs to 15 residues. The TCR was taken from a man in his sixties with acute or convalescent COVID-19. The sequenced sample was peripheral blood. This rearrangement joins TRBV5-1 to TRBJ2-5; perhaps TRBD1 as D (6 bases). The CDR3 DNA reads TGCGCCAGCAGCTTCCTTGGACAGCACCAAGAGACCCAGTACTTC. It codes for CASSFLGQHQETQYF.